The subject of this entry is one T cell receptor (beta chain). What it binds is not known. Other DNA sequences of this sample code for an identical CDR3. This entry is derived from a study of cytomegalovirus exposure and HLA in healthy donors. Per germline, CDR1 MGHDK and CDR2 SYGVNS. The CDR3 length is 15 residues. PCR was performed using 60 Vbeta and 13 Jbeta primers. Profiling relied on immunoSEQ multiplex PCR, and the TCRdb table lists in-frame clones only, not all of them. The table records about 190,000 clones, around 86% of them present only once. Regarding the study as a whole: Versus the roughly 690-donor mean, an Asian-associated ancestry cluster reportedly showed fewer N-insertions in a later analysis.

This sequence joins TRBV25-1 and TRBJ2-1; 11 bases line up with TRBD2. Sequencing was carried out using PBMCs. The receptor was derived from a woman aged 18-29 years in good health and CMV-seronegative. Here the CDR3 reads CASVPGTSGNNEQFF. The CDR3 DNA reads as TGTGCTAGCGTCCCCGGGACTAGCGGAAACAATGAGCAGTTCTTC.